Sequencing of this T cell receptor beta chain was carried out in a study of Ad26.COV2.S vaccination and SARS-CoV-2 variants. The repertoire was sequenced with immunoSEQ multiplex PCR; TCRdb's copy has only in-frame clones and lacks some. The sample carries about 350,000 clones, over 75% recorded once. Treatment noted: 19 received Ad26.COV2.S at low or high dose, single or two shots; 5 received placebo; per-sample allocation not given. Following the first vaccine or placebo injection, samples were taken on day 63. The ends were cut back, 4 bases at V and 2 bases at J, with 16 bases in the middle. Germline V gene data show CDR1 as LGHNA and CDR2 as YNFKEQ. The CDR3 contains 16 residues.

This receptor was identified in a person aged 18-60 years who received the Ad26.COV2.S COVID-19 vaccine or a placebo. The chain couples TRBV4-2 to TRBJ2-3, with D possibly called TRBD1 or TRBD2 (5 bases each). The material sequenced was peripheral blood, taken in a trial of Ad26.COV2.S vaccine versus placebo. CDR3 nucleotide sequence: TGTGCCAGCAGCCTTGCTCCTGGGGGAGACACAGATACGCAGTATTTT. This gives the protein CASSLAPGGDTDTQYF.